This T cell receptor (beta chain) was documented in a study of blood T cell repertoires in COVID-19. Study-level information: Donors in the United States, Italy and Spain gave samples during acute or convalescent COVID-19. PBMCs, B-cell-depleted T cells, or T cells were the source of the cDNA or gDNA that made up the material.

Germline CDR1 and CDR2: SGHDT and YYEEEE. V was pared by 4 bases and J by 4 bases, with 20 bases between. This CDR3 spans 16 amino acids. As originally analysed: Amplification of reference gene primers provided the estimated nucleated cell counts. Method: immunoSEQ multiplex PCR; TCRdb's copy keeps in-frame clones and lacks some. V, J and clone size are those of that table, while D and trimming were read from the DNA. Of approximately 190,000 clones detected, 84% appear once; the ten largest clones hold 4.5% to 6%. This clone was observed once. The clonotype originates from an older woman with active or convalescent COVID-19. Sequencing used peripheral blood. This chain links TRBV5-6 with TRBJ1-1; D remains unclear. The CDR3 bases are TGTGCCAGCAGCCCGGGAGTTTTGGTGGGTGGCACTGAAGCTTTCTTT. Translation: CASSPGVLVGGTEAFF.